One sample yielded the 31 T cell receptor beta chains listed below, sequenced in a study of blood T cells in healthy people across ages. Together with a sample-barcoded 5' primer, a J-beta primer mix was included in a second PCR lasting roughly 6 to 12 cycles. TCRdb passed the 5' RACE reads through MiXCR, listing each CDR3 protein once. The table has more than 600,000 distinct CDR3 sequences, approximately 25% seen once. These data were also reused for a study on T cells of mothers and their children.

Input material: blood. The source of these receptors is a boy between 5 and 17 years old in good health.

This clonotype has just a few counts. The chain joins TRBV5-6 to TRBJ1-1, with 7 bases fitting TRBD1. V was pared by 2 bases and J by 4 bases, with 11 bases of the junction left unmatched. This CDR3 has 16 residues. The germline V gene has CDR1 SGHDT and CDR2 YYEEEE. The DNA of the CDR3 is TGTGCCAGCAGCTTTCTCCAGGGGGATTTAGGCACTGAAGCTTTCTTT. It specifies CASSFLQGDLGTEAFF.

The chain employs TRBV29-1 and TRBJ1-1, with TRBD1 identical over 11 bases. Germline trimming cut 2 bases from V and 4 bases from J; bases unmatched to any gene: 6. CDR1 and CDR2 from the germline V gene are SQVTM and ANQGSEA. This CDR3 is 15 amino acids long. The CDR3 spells CSVESRGTGGTEAFF. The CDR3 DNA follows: TGCAGCGTTGAATCTCGGGGGACAGGGGGCACTGAAGCTTTCTTT.

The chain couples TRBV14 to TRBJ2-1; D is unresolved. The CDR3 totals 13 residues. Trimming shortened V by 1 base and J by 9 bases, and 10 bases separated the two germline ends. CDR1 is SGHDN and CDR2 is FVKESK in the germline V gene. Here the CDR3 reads CASSQVISTEQFF. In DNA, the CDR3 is TGTGCCAGCAGCCAAGTAATATCAACTGAGCAGTTCTTC.

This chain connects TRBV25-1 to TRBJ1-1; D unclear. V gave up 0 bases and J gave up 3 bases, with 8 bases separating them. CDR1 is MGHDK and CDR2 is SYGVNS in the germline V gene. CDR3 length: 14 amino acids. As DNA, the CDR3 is TGTGCCAGCAGTGAATATTTTTCGGACACTGAAGCTTTCTTT. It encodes CASSEYFSDTEAFF.

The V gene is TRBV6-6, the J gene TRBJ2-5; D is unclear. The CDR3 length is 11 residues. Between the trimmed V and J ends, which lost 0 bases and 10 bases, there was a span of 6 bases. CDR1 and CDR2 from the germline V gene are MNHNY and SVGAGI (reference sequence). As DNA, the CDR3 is TGTGCCAGCAGTTACTCAGGTGGCCAGTACTTC. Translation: CASSYSGGQYF.

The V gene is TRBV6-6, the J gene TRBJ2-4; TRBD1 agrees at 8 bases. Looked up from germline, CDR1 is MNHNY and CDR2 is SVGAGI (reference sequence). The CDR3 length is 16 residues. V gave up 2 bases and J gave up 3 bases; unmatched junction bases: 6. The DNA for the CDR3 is TGTGCCAGCAGTTACGTGGACAGGGTTGACAAAAACATTCAGTACTTC. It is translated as CASSYVDRVDKNIQYF.

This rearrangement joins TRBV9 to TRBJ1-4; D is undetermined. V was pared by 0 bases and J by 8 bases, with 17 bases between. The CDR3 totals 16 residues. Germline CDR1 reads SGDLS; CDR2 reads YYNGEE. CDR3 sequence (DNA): TGTGCCAGCAGCGTAGGCCCGGCCCCGGCAGAAGAAAAACTGTTTTTT. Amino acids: CASSVGPAPAEEKLFF.

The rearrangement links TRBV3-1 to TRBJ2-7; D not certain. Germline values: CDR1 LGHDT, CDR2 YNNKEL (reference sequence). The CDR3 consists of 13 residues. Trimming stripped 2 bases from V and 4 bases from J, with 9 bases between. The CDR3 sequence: CASSQTDGYEQYF. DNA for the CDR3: TGTGCCAGCAGCCAAACGGACGGGTACGAGCAGTACTTC.

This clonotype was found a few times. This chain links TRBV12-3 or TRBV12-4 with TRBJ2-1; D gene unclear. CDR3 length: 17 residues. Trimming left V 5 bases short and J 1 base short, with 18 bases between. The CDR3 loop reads CASSRPLTGKSYNEQFF. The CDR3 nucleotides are TGTGCCAGCAGTAGGCCCCTAACGGGTAAATCCTACAATGAGCAGTTCTTC.

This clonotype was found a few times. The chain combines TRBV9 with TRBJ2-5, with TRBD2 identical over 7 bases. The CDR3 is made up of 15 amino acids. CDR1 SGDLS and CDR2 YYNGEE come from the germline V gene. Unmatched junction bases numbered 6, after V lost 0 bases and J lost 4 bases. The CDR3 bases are TGTGCCAGCAGCGTAGGCGGCGGGAGTGGAGAGACCCAGTACTTC. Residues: CASSVGGGSGETQYF.

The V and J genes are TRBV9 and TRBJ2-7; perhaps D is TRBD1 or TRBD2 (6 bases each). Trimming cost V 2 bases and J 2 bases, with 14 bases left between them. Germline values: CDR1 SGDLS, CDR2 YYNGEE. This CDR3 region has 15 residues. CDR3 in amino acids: CASSVSPGAAYEQYF. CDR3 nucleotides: TGTGCCAGCAGCGTGAGTCCGGGGGCCGCCTACGAGCAGTACTTC. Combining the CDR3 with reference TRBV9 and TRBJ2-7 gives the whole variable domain DSGVTQTPKHLITATGQRVTLRCSPRSGDLSVYWYQQSLDQGLQFLIQYYNGEERAKGNILERFSAQQFPDLHSELNLSSLELGDSALYFCASSVSPGAAYEQYFGPGTRLTVT.

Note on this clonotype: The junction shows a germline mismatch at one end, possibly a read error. The CDR3 here is CTTSNGLAGDALETQYF. In DNA, the CDR3 is TGTACCACCAGCAATGGACTAGCGGGAGATGCACTAGAGACCCAGTACTTC. The chain joins TRBV15 to TRBJ2-5, with 13 bases matching TRBD2. Per germline, CDR1 LNHNV and CDR2 YYDKDF (reference sequence). CDR3 length: 17 residues.

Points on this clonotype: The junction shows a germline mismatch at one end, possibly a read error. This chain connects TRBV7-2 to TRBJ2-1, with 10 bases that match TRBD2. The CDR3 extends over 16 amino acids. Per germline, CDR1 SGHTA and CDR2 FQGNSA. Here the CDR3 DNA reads TGTGCCCGCAGCAATTTCAGCGGGGGGGCCTCCAATGAGCAGTTCTTC. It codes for CARSNFSGGASNEQFF.

This chain's CDR3 is CASSLTPRQETQYF. The CDR3 DNA follows: TGTGCCAGCAGCTTAACCCCGCGACAAGAGACCCAGTACTTC. The chain has TRBV6-2 or TRBV6-3 and TRBJ2-1; no clear D gene. The tail of the sequence fits TRBJ2-5 better, so the J call may be wrong. This CDR3 spans 14 amino acids. From germline, CDR1 is MNHEY and CDR2 SVGEGT.

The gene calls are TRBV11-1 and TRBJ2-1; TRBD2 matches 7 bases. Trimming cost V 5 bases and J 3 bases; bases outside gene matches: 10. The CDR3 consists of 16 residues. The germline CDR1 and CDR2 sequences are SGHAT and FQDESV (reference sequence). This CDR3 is CASSPLGTNLYNEQFF. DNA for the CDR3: TGTGCCAGCAGCCCCCTCGGGACTAACCTCTACAATGAGCAGTTCTTC.

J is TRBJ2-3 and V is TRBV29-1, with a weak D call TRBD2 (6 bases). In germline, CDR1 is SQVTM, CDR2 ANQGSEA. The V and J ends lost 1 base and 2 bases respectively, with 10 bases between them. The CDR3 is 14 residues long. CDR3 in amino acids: CSVEGRRDTDTQYF. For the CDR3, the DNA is TGCAGCGTTGAAGGCAGGAGGGACACAGATACGCAGTATTTT.

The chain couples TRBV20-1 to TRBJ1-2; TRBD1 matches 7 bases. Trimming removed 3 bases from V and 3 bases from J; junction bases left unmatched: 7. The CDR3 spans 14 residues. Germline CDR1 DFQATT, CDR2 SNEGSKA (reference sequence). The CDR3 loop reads CSASVLDRDYGYTF. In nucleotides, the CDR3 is TGCAGTGCTAGCGTTCTCGACAGGGACTATGGCTACACCTTC.

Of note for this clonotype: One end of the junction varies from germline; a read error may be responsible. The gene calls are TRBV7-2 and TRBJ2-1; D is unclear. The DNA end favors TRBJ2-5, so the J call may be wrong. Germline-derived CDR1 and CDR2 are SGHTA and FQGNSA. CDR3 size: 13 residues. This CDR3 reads CASSLRGDGTQYF. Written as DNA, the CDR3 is TGCGCCAGCAGCTTACGAGGAGATGGGACCCAGTACTTC.

The CDR3 DNA reads TGTGCCAGCAGTGTGGGGAGGCATTCACCCCTCCACTTT. It specifies CASSVGRHSPLHF. The chain combines TRBV6-5 with TRBJ1-6; D not certain. The CDR3 has 13 residues. Germline values: CDR1 MNHEY, CDR2 SVGAGI. V was trimmed by 5 bases and J by 8 bases, leaving 10 bases between them.

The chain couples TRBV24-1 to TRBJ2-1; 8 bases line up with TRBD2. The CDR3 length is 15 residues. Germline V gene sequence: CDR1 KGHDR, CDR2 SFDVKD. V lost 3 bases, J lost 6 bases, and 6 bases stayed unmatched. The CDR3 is CATSDASGSPNEQFF. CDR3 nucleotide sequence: TGTGCCACCAGTGATGCGAGCGGGAGTCCCAATGAGCAGTTCTTC.

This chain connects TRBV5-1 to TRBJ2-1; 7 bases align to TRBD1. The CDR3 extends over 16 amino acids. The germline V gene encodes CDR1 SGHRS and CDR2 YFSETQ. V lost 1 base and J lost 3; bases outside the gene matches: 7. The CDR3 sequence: CASSLLGQTLYNEQFF. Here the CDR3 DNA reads TGCGCCAGCAGCTTGTTGGGACAGACCCTCTACAATGAGCAGTTCTTC.

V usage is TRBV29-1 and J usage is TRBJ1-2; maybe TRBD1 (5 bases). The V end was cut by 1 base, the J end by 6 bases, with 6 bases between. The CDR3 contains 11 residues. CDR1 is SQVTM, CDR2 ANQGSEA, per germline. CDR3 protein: CSVEGQNGYTF. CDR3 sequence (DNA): TGCAGCGTTGAAGGACAGAATGGCTACACCTTC.

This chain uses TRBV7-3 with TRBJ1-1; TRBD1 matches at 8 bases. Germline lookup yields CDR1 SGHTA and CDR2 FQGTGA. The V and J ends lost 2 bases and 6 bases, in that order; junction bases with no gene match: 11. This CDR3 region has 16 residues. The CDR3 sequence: CASSLDAGTGSSEAFF. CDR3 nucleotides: TGTGCCAGCAGCTTAGACGCGGGGACAGGTAGCTCTGAAGCTTTCTTT.

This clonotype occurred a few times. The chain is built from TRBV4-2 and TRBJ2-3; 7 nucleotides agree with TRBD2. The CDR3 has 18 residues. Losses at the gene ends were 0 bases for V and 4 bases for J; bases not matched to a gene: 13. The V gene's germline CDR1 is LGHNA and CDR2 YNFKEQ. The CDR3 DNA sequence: TGTGCCAGCAGCCAAGACCCGGAGAGCGGGGAGTTCGCAGATACGCAGTATTTT. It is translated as CASSQDPESGEFADTQYF.

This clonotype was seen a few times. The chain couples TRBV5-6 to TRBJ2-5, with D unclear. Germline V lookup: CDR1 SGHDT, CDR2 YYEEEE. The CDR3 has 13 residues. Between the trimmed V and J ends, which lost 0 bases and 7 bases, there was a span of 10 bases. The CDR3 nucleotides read TGTGCCAGCAGCTTGGAGGCGATAGGGACCCAGTACTTC. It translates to CASSLEAIGTQYF.

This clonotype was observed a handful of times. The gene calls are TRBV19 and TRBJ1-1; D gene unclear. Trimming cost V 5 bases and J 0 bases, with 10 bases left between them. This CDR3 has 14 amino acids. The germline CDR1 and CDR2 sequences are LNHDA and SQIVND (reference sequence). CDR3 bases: TGTGCCAGTAGTGACGGTGCCATGAACACTGAAGCTTTCTTT. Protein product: CASSDGAMNTEAFF.

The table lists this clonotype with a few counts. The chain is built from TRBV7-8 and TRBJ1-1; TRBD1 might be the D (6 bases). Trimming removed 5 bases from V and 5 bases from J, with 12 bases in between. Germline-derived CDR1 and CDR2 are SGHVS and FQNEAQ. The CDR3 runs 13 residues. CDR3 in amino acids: CASSPGAKTEAFF. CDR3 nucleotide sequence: TGTGCCAGCAGCCCAGGGGCGAAGACTGAAGCTTTCTTT. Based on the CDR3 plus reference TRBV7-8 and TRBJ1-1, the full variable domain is GAGVSQSPRYKVAKRGQDVALRCDPISGHVSLFWYQQALGQGPEFLTYFQNEAQLDKSGLPSDRFFAERPEGSVSTLKIQRTQQEDSAVYLCASSPGAKTEAFFGQGTRLTVV.

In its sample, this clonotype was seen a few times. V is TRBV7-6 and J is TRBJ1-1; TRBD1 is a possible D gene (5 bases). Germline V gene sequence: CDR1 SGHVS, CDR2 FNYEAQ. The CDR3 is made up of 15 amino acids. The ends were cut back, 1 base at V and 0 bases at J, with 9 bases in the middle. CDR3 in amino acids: CASSLGLGLNTEAFF. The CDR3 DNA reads TGTGCCAGCAGCTTAGGGCTGGGGCTGAACACTGAAGCTTTCTTT.

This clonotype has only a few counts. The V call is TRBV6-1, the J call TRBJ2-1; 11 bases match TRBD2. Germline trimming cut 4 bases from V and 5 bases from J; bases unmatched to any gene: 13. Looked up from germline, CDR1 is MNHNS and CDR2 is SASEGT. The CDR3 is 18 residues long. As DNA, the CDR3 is TGTGCCAGCAGTGGGGAATCTAGCGGGGGGATCCTTGACAATGAGCAGTTCTTC. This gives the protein CASSGESSGGILDNEQFF.

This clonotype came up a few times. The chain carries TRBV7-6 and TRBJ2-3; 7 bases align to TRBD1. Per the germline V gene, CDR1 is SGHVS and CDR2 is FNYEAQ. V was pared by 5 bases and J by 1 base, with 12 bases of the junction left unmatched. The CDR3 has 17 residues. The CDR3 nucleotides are TGTGCCAGCAGCCTCGGGCCGACCGGGACAGGCACAGATACGCAGTATTTT. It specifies CASSLGPTGTGTDTQYF.

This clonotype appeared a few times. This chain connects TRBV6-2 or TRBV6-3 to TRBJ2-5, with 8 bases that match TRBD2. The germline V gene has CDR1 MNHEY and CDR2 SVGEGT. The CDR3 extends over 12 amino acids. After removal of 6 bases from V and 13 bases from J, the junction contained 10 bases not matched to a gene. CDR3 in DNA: TGTGCCAGCAGCCGCCCGGGACTAGGGGCGTACTTC. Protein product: CASSRPGLGAYF.